This T cell receptor beta chain was documented in a study of blood T cell repertoires in COVID-19. Study at large: The United States, Italy and Spain were the sources of the acute and convalescent COVID-19 samples.

CDR1 and CDR2 (germline): LNHDA, SQIVND (reference sequence). The CDR3 contains 15 residues. V gave up 3 bases and J gave up 5 bases; unmatched junction bases: 6. Each exposed participant met a COVID-19 case in the 2 weeks preceding study entry. TCRdb keeps only in-frame clones here, not all; method: immunoSEQ multiplex PCR. The repertoire consists of hundreds of thousands of clones, with roughly 91% occurring once and the leading ten covering less than 3.5%. The clonotype comes from a woman between 45 and 60 years old who had been exposed to COVID-19. Sequencing input: PBMCs or T cells enriched from blood (not recorded which). The chain recombines TRBV19 with TRBJ1-2; 10 nucleotides agree with TRBD1. The CDR3 loop is CASSISGQGNYGYTF. The CDR3 region has the DNA TGTGCCAGTAGTATTTCGGGACAGGGGAATTATGGCTACACCTTC. The entire variable domain, with the rest obtained from reference TRBV19 and TRBJ1-2, is as follows: DGGITQSPKYLFRKEGQNVTLSCEQNLNHDAMYWYRQDPGQGLRLIYYSQIVNDFQKGDIAEGYSVSREKKESFPLTVTSAQKNPTAFYLCASSISGQGNYGYTFGSGTRLTVV.